This T cell receptor (beta chain) was captured in a study of control samples from healthy donors and cancer patients. The CDR3 runs to 14 residues. V was shortened by 0 bases and J by 2 bases, with 9 bases between the two germline ends. Germline-derived CDR1 and CDR2 are SGDLS and YYNGEE. Produced via immunoSEQ multiplex PCR; TCRdb's table is partial and in-frame only. Of 80,000 to 100,000 clones in the sample, around three quarters were seen once. Sequenced: blood. The J gene is TRBJ2-7, the V gene TRBV9; weak D call: TRBD2 (5 bases). This clonotype originated in a young woman in good health. CDR3 sequence (DNA): TGTGCCAGCAGCGTAGGAGGAGGTACCTACGAGCAGTACTTC. It translates to CASSVGGGTYEQYF.